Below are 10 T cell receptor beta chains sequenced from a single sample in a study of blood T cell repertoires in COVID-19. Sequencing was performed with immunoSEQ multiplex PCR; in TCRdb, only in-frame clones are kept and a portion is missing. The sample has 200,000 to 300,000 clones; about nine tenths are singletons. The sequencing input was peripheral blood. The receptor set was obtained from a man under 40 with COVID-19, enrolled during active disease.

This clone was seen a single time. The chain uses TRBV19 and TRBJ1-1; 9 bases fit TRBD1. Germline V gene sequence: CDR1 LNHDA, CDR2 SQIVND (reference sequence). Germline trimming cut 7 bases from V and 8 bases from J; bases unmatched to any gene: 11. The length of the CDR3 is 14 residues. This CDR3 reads CASISGQGLGEAFF. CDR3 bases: TGTGCCAGTATCTCGGGACAGGGTCTGGGCGAAGCTTTCTTT.

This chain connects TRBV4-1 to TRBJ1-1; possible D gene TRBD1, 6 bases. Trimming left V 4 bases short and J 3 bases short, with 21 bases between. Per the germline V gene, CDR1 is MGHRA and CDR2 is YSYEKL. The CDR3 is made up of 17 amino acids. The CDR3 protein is CASSLKLTGIGDTEAFF. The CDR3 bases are TGCGCCAGCAGCCTAAAACTTACAGGGATTGGGGACACTGAAGCTTTCTTT.

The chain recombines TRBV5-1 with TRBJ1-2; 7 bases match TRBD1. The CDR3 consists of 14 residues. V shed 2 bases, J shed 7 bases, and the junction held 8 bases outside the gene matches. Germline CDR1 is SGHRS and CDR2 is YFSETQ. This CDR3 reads CASSFDVTGSGYTF. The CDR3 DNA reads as TGCGCCAGCAGCTTTGACGTGACAGGGTCTGGCTACACCTTC.

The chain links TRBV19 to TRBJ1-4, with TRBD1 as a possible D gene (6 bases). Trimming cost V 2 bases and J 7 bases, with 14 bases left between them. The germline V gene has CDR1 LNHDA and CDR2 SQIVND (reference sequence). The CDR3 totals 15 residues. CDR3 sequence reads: CASSIFTNRAEKLFF. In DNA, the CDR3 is TGTGCCAGTAGTATATTCACGAACAGGGCTGAAAAACTGTTTTTT.

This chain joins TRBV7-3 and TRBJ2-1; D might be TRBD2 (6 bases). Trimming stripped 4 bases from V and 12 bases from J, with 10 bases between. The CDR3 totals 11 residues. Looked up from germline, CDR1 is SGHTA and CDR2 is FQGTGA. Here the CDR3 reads CASSSQGGQFF. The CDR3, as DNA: TGTGCCAGCAGCTCTCAGGGAGGGCAGTTCTTC.

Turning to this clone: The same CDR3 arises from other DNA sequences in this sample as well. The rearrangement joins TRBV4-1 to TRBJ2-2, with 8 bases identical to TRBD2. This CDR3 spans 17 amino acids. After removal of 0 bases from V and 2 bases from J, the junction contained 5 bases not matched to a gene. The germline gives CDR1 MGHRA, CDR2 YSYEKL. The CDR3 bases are TGCGCCAGCAGCCAAGATACGGGGGGGGCTAACACCGGGGAGCTGTTTTTT. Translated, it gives CASSQDTGGANTGELFF.

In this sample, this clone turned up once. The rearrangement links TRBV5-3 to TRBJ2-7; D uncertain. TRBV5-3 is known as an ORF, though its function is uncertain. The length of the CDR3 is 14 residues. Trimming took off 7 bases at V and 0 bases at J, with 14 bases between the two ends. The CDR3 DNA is TGTGCCAGAGATACTCACCATACCTCCTACGAGCAGTACTTC. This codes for CARDTHHTSYEQYF.

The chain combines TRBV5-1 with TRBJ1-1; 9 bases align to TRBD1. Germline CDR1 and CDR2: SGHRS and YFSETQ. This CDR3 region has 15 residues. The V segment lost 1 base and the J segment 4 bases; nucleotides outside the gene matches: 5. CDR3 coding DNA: TGCGCCAGCAGCTTGTCCCGGACAGGGGCCACTGAAGCTTTCTTT. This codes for CASSLSRTGATEAFF.

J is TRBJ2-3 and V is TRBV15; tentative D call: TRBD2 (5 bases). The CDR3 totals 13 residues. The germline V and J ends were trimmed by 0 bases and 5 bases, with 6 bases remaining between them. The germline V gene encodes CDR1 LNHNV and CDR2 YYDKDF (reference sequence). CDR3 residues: CATSRERGDTQYF. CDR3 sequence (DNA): TGTGCCACCAGCAGAGAACGGGGAGATACGCAGTATTTT.

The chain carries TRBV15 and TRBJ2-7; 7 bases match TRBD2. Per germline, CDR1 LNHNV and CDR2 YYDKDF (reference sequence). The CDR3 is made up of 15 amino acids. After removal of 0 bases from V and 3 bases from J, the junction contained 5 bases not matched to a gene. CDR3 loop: CATSRDRGGNYEQYF. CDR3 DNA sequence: TGTGCCACCAGCAGAGATAGGGGAGGGAACTACGAGCAGTACTTC.